Sequencing of this T cell receptor (beta chain) was carried out in a study of blood T cell repertoires in COVID-19. In the study overall: Acute and convalescent COVID-19 samples came from the United States, Italy and Spain. PBMCs, B-cell-depleted T cells, or T cells provided the cDNA or gDNA that made up the material.

The germline V gene encodes CDR1 SGHTA and CDR2 FQGNSA. V lost 4 bases, J lost 2 bases, and 9 bases lay in between. The CDR3 covers 15 residues. As processed by the authors: From reference gene primer amplification, estimates of nucleated cell counts were derived. Clones were read by immunoSEQ multiplex PCR, and TCRdb kept only the in-frame ones, dropping some. That table gives V, J and clone size, and the DNA gave D and trimming. Of approximately 470,000 clones listed, approximately 83% are singletons. This sequence originates from a human donor in a cohort sampled during active COVID-19. The gene calls are TRBV7-2 and TRBJ2-6; D is possibly TRBD2 (6 bases). Sequenced: peripheral blood. The CDR3 loop is CASSSGGTGANVLTF. The CDR3 coding sequence is TGTGCCAGCAGCTCCGGGGGAACTGGGGCCAACGTCCTGACTTTC.